The 18 T cell receptor beta chains given below trace back to one sample, sequenced in a study of beta chain features in type 1 diabetes. Findings and caveats of the study: A moderate, significant TCRB CDR3 shortening appeared in type 1 diabetes across four CD4+ subsets.

Every isolated RNA sample was fully reverse transcribed, so sequencing captured expressed TCRB transcripts. The protocol was immunoSEQ multiplex PCR, while the TCRdb copy is restricted to in-frame clones and leaves out a portion. This sample carries hundreds of thousands of clones, over 12% of them seen once, and the ten largest clones take roughly 0.04%. These TCRs' antigens remain unknown. Input material: naive CD4+ T cells from blood. Source of these receptors: a man aged 18-30 years with type 1 diabetes.

This clone was seen only a few times. This chain joins TRBV9 and TRBJ1-1; unclear D gene. Trimming removed 4 bases at V and 4 bases at J, with 8 bases between. Germline lookup yields CDR1 SGDLS and CDR2 YYNGEE. This CDR3 contains 12 residues. The CDR3 loop reads CASSPGSTEAFF. The CDR3 region has the DNA TGTGCCAGCAGCCCCGGCTCCACTGAAGCTTTCTTT.

Only a few counts were recorded for this clone. The gene calls are TRBV19 and TRBJ1-1, with a weak D call TRBD1 (5 bases). The ends were cut back, 8 bases at V and 0 bases at J, with 10 bases in the middle. This CDR3 has 13 amino acids. Germline CDR1 LNHDA, CDR2 SQIVND (reference sequence). The CDR3 DNA reads TGTGCCAGTGGACAAGCCATGAACACTGAAGCTTTCTTT. The encoded protein is CASGQAMNTEAFF.

As for this clone: Other DNA sequences in the same sample also yield this CDR3. This CDR3 is CSASLYEQYF. DNA for the CDR3: TGCAGTGCTAGTCTTTATGAGCAGTACTTC. V gene TRBV20-1 combines with J gene TRBJ2-7, with D hard to call. This CDR3 has 10 amino acids. CDR1 is DFQATT and CDR2 is SNEGSKA in the germline V gene (reference sequence). V was pared by 3 bases and J by 7 bases, with 7 bases between.

DNA for the CDR3: TGTGCCAGCAGTTACGGGTATAGCAATCAGCCCCAGCATTTT. Residues: CASSYGYSNQPQHF. This chain connects TRBV6-5 to TRBJ1-5; no reliable D call. Germline values: CDR1 MNHEY, CDR2 SVGAGI. V gave up 2 bases and J gave up 0 bases, with 5 bases separating them. The CDR3 is made up of 14 amino acids.

Remarks on this clone: Other DNA sequences in the sample encode the same CDR3. The V gene is TRBV18, the J gene TRBJ2-6; 9 nucleotides align to TRBD1. From germline, CDR1 is KGHSH and CDR2 LQKENI. CDR3 length: 16 residues. V lost 3 bases and J lost 4; bases outside the gene matches: 4. In nucleotides, the CDR3 is TGTGCCAGCTCACCCGGGACAGGGTCAGGGGCCAACGTCCTGACTTTC. Translating gives CASSPGTGSGANVLTF. Filled out from reference TRBV18 and TRBJ2-6, the complete variable domain reads NAGVMQNPRHLVRRRGQEARLRCSPMKGHSHVYWYRQLPEEGLKFMVYLQKENIIDESGMPKERFSAEFPKEGPSILRIQQVVRGDSAAYFCASSPGTGSGANVLTFGAGSRLTVL.

This clone was seen only a few times. This sequence joins TRBV4-1 and TRBJ2-1; D call uncertain. V shed 4 bases and J shed 7 bases, with 14 bases lying between them. The CDR3 length is 14 residues. Germline assignment: CDR1 MGHRA and CDR2 YSYEKL. The CDR3 coding sequence is TGCGCCAGCAGCCTCCTCCGGGCCCAGAATGAGCAGTTCTTC. This translates into CASSLLRAQNEQFF.

This clone has more than one count but fewer than ten. This chain links TRBV7-9 with TRBJ2-7; D possibly uses TRBD1 or TRBD2 (5 bases each). The CDR3 consists of 15 residues. Germline values: CDR1 SEHNR, CDR2 FQNEAQ (reference sequence). The V end was cut by 1 base, the J end by 6 bases, with 16 bases between. CDR3 residues: CASSLEVWGSAEQYF. In DNA form, the CDR3 reads TGTGCCAGCAGCTTAGAAGTTTGGGGGTCGGCCGAGCAGTACTTC.

This clone was observed a few times. Other DNA variants within this sample encode the same CDR3. This chain links TRBV30 with TRBJ2-5; 14 bases match TRBD2. This CDR3 has 15 residues. Trimming took 0 bases from V and 3 from J; bases not matched to a gene: 0. CDR1 and CDR2 (germline): GTSNPN, SVGIG (reference sequence). CDR3 sequence: CAWSVGLAGEETQYF. CDR3 sequence (DNA): TGTGCCTGGAGTGTGGGACTAGCGGGAGAAGAGACCCAGTACTTC.

The chain has TRBV29-1 and TRBJ1-1; weak D call: TRBD1 (5 bases). CDR3 length: 13 amino acids. Per the germline V gene, CDR1 is SQVTM and CDR2 is ANQGSEA. V lost 7 bases to trimming and J lost 2 bases, with 14 bases between them. The CDR3 loop reads CSGRLTVNTEAFF. CDR3 bases: TGCAGCGGCCGGCTGACAGTAAACACTGAAGCTTTCTTT.

This clone showed up just a few times. The chain links TRBV28 to TRBJ2-4; TRBD2 matches at 7 bases. With 5 bases clipped from V and 1 base from J, the junction kept 8 bases outside the gene matches. The CDR3 is 16 residues long. Germline V lookup: CDR1 MDHEN, CDR2 SYDVKM. DNA for the CDR3: TGTGCCAGCAGTCCCCTACGGGAGGAGGCCAAAAACATTCAGTACTTC. As protein: CASSPLREEAKNIQYF.

The chain combines TRBV29-1 with TRBJ1-2; D is ambiguous. With 1 base removed from V and 4 bases from J, the gap between germline ends came to 10 bases. Germline CDR1 reads SQVTM; CDR2 reads ANQGSEA. This CDR3 contains 13 residues. The CDR3 spells CSVEVRPSYGYTF. The CDR3 DNA reads as TGCAGCGTTGAAGTTCGACCGAGCTATGGCTACACCTTC.

This clone was picked up a small number of times. The V and J genes are TRBV2 and TRBJ2-7; 7 positions agree with TRBD1. Germline CDR1 is SNHLY and CDR2 is FYNNEI. V trimming: 6 bases; J trimming: 3 bases; junction bases outside the gene matches: 8. This CDR3 has 14 amino acids. The CDR3 loop reads CASSSIGTDYEQYF. For the CDR3, the DNA is TGTGCCAGCAGCTCCATCGGGACAGACTACGAGCAGTACTTC.

The rearrangement uses TRBV30 and TRBJ1-2, with 7 nucleotides matching TRBD1. The CDR3 length is 11 residues. V lost 5 bases, J lost 6 bases, and 3 bases stayed unmatched. CDR1 and CDR2 (germline): GTSNPN, SVGIG (reference sequence). The CDR3 DNA reads TGTGCCTGGGAGACAGGGAATGGCTACACCTTC. Encoded protein: CAWETGNGYTF.

The J gene is TRBJ2-2, the V gene TRBV11-1; no definite D call. The CDR3 length is 14 residues. CDR1 SGHAT and CDR2 FQDESV come from the germline V gene (reference sequence). Trimming left V 1 base short and J 3 bases short, with 6 bases between. The CDR3 is CASSLEGYTGELFF. CDR3 coding DNA: TGTGCCAGCAGCTTAGAGGGTTACACCGGGGAGCTGTTTTTT.

The chain joins TRBV23-1 to TRBJ2-3, with TRBD2 matching 7 bases. TRBV23-1 is assigned to the ORF class and has an uncertain function. This CDR3 has 15 residues. V lost 4 bases and J lost 2; bases outside the gene matches: 6. Here the CDR3 DNA reads TGCGCCAGCAGTCCACGACTAGCTACCACAGATACGCAGTATTTT. Translating it yields CASSPRLATTDTQYF.

This clone was detected a few times. The rearrangement links TRBV15 to TRBJ1-4; 7 nucleotides line up with TRBD1. Germline V CDR1 and CDR2: LNHNV, YYDKDF (reference sequence). The CDR3 runs 18 residues. The J segment lost 6 bases and the V segment lost 5 bases, leaving 18 bases of the junction unmatched. The CDR3 nucleotides read TGTGCCACCAGCGGCCTAATCGTGAGACAGGGCTATCATGAAAAACTGTTTTTT. Encoded protein: CATSGLIVRQGYHEKLFF.

The J gene is TRBJ1-2, the V gene TRBV19; possible D gene TRBD1, 5 bases. This CDR3 region has 13 residues. Trimming cost V 5 bases and J 6 bases, with 13 bases left between them. From germline, CDR1 is LNHDA and CDR2 SQIVND (reference sequence). In DNA form, the CDR3 reads TGTGCCAGTAGTTTAGGGACGGACGATGGCTACACCTTC. Translating gives CASSLGTDDGYTF. Variable domain in full (rest from reference TRBV19 and TRBJ1-2): DGGITQSPKYLFRKEGQNVTLSCEQNLNHDAMYWYRQDPGQGLRLIYYSQIVNDFQKGDIAEGYSVSREKKESFPLTVTSAQKNPTAFYLCASSLGTDDGYTFGSGTRLTVV.

The sample holds a few counts of this clone. This chain joins TRBV2 and TRBJ2-1, with D maybe TRBD1 (6 bases). Trimming left V 7 bases short and J 2 bases short, with 9 bases between. CDR3 length equals 13 residues. The germline V gene has CDR1 SNHLY and CDR2 FYNNEI. CDR3 sequence (DNA): TGTGCCAGCAAAGGGGGACCCTACAATGAGCAGTTCTTC. It is translated as CASKGGPYNEQFF.